This T cell receptor (beta chain) was recovered during a study of human CD8 memory T cell subsets. From buffy coats of healthy donors, the PBMC were obtained. Scientists made TCR beta libraries using UMI-labeled 5' RACE. From its re-call of the 5' RACE reads, TCRdb lists each CDR3 protein once, without DNA. Its listing shows 10,000 or so distinct CDR3 sequences. The CDR3 consists of 14 residues. The germline gives CDR1 SEHNR, CDR2 FQNEAQ (reference sequence). The sequenced material came from CD8+ stem-like memory T cells (TSCM and TCM) sorted from PBMCs. Subset in this sample: stem-like memory CD8 T cells (TSTEM), CCR7+ PD-1- TIGIT-. The origin of this receptor is a human donor in good health. This rearrangement joins TRBV7-9 to TRBJ2-1. Here the CDR3 reads CASSFAGLDNEQFF.